A single sample gave rise to the 3 T cell receptor beta chains below, sequenced in a study of blood T cell repertoires in COVID-19. Assay: immunoSEQ multiplex PCR; the TCRdb copy retains only in-frame clones and omits some. In the table there are 150,000 to 200,000 clones, more than 80% of which are singletons. Sequenced input: peripheral blood. These receptors all stem from a human donor in a cohort sampled during active COVID-19.

Points on this clone: One end of the junction varies from germline; a read error may be responsible. This rearrangement joins TRBV29-1 to TRBJ1-4, with 9 bases fitting TRBD1. This CDR3 is built from 14 residues. CDR1 SQVTM and CDR2 ANQGSEA come from the germline V gene. For the CDR3, the DNA is TGCAGCGTCGAAGGGACAGGGAATGATGAAAAACTGTTTTTT. Protein product: CSVEGTGNDEKLFF.

The chain employs TRBV6-5 and TRBJ2-7; 11 bases match TRBD2. The CDR3 covers 15 residues. The germline gives CDR1 MNHEY, CDR2 SVGAGI. V lost 3 bases and J lost 1; bases outside the gene matches: 2. In DNA, the CDR3 is TGTGCCAGCAGTTATAGCGGGAGGGCATCCTACGAGCAGTACTTC. This translates into CASSYSGRASYEQYF.

This clone was detected a few times. The J gene is TRBJ2-4, the V gene TRBV7-9, with D hard to call. Germline V lookup: CDR1 SEHNR, CDR2 FQNEAQ (reference sequence). CDR3 size: 15 residues. Trimming left V 1 base short and J 0 bases short, with 7 bases between. Here the CDR3 reads CASSLEEIAKNIQYF. The CDR3 DNA sequence: TGTGCCAGCAGCTTAGAGGAGATAGCCAAAAACATTCAGTACTTC.